This paragraph covers one T cell receptor beta chain sequence. Its antigen is unidentified. This sample was included in a study of shared clonotypes between healthy human individuals. The assay was immunoSEQ multiplex PCR, and TCRdb's table has in-frame clones only and misses some. The sample lists roughly 2,000,000 clones, around 96% occurring once. Findings and caveats of the study: When compared with the clonotypes that were shared by all four sorted-subset donors, the non-shared clonotypes turned out to have lower generation probabilities.

Naive-designated CD8 cells lacked CD45RO, were positively enriched for CCR7, and omitted terminally differentiated effector memory CD45RA+ cells. Trimming at V came to 5 bases and at J to 0 bases, leaving 6 bases not matched to a gene. CDR1 and CDR2 (germline): SGHDN, FVKESK. The CDR3 length is 16 residues. The TCR originated in a man between 18 and 35 years old in good health. Material for sequencing was naive CD8+ T cells sorted from blood. The chain joins TRBV14 to TRBJ1-3, with 8 bases fitting TRBD1. The CDR3 DNA sequence: TGTGCCAGCAGCGGGGGACAGGCGCCCTCTGGAAACACCATATATTTT. Its translation: CASSGGQAPSGNTIYF.